This T cell receptor (beta chain) stems from a study of cytomegalovirus exposure and HLA in healthy donors. This clone was counted a few times. Antigen: not known. Study results and caveats: The study found most TCR sequences rare, yet found some public TCRs in many donors. There were three CMV-associated chains whose specificity for CMV antigens was confirmed in vitro. The authors enumerated 180 or so TCR beta chains as linked to cytomegalovirus.

Some clones are missing from TCRdb's copy, which holds only in-frame ones; the method was immunoSEQ multiplex PCR. The sample shows over 150,000 clones, approximately 86% of them seen only once. Sequencing was performed on PBMCs. This receptor was obtained from a man aged 18 to 30 in good health and CMV-seropositive.

The DNA of the CDR3 is TGTGCCAGCAGCTCAAAAGCCGGACTAGCGGGAGAAATTGAGCAGTTCTTC. It translates to CASSSKAGLAGEIEQFF. The V call is TRBV7-2, the J call TRBJ2-1; TRBD2 matches at 13 bases. The CDR3 is made up of 17 amino acids. The V gene's germline CDR1 is SGHTA and CDR2 FQGNSA. J was trimmed by 9 bases and V by 4 bases; bases with no gene match: 12.